These 14 T cell receptor beta chains came from one sample sequenced in a study of T cell changes during pregnancy in multiple sclerosis. Libraries were prepared by immunoSEQ multiplex PCR; TCRdb keeps only in-frame clonotypes and omits some of them. The data show about 75,000 clones, 75% to 95% seen once. The source material was CD4+ T cells from peripheral blood mononuclear cells, sampled before pregnancy. These TCRs come from a female donor with multiple sclerosis, enrolled in a pregnancy study.

The chain uses TRBV7-9 and TRBJ1-2; a possible D gene is TRBD1 (5 bases). V was trimmed by 1 base and J by 10 bases, leaving 16 bases between them. Germline loops: CDR1 SEHNR, CDR2 FQNEAQ (reference sequence). The CDR3 loop spans 14 amino acids. The CDR3 DNA is TGTGCCAGCAGCTTAGACGCCGGGACTACGGTCTACACCTTC. It is translated as CASSLDAGTTVYTF.

The chain links TRBV5-1 to TRBJ2-3, with TRBD2 identical over 11 bases. The CDR3 sequence is 17 residues long. V trimming: 4 bases; J trimming: 6 bases; junction bases outside the gene matches: 13. From germline, CDR1 is SGHRS and CDR2 YFSETQ. DNA for the CDR3: TGCGCCAGCAGCATCCAACGCCAGGGACTAGCGGCTGATACGCAGTATTTT. This translates into CASSIQRQGLAADTQYF.

The chain recombines TRBV28 with TRBJ2-2; D call uncertain. This CDR3 is 13 amino acids long. Trimming pared 8 bases from V and 3 bases from J, leaving 10 bases between. Per the germline V gene, CDR1 is MDHEN and CDR2 is SYDVKM. CDR3 loop: CASPSPDTGELFF. For the CDR3, the DNA is TGTGCCAGCCCGAGTCCCGACACCGGGGAGCTGTTTTTT.

The genes are TRBV27 and TRBJ2-7, with a tentative D call TRBD2 (5 bases). The CDR3 spans 15 residues. From germline, CDR1 is MNHEY and CDR2 SMNVEV (reference sequence). Trimming pared 4 bases from V and 1 base from J, leaving 14 bases between. The CDR3 DNA reads TGTGCCAGCAGTTCATTAGCGATTTCTTCCTACGAGCAGTACTTC. It encodes CASSSLAISSYEQYF.

The chain links TRBV30 to TRBJ1-2, with 7 bases matching TRBD1. The CDR3 runs 13 residues. CDR1 is GTSNPN and CDR2 is SVGIG in the germline V gene (reference sequence). The V segment lost 8 bases and the J segment 2 bases; nucleotides outside the gene matches: 8. The CDR3 DNA is TGTGCCGGTCAAACAGGGGACAACTATGGCTACACCTTC. This codes for CAGQTGDNYGYTF.

This chain links TRBV28 with TRBJ2-7; 12 nucleotides align to TRBD1. The V gene end was trimmed by 7 bases and the J gene end by 4 bases; junction bases not matched to a gene: 8. This CDR3 is built from 15 residues. Per germline, CDR1 MDHEN and CDR2 SYDVKM. The CDR3 DNA reads TGTGCCAGCAAGAAACCGGGACAGGGGGCTTACGAGCAGTACTTC. Amino acids: CASKKPGQGAYEQYF.

The chain links TRBV6-1 to TRBJ1-6; 9 positions agree with TRBD1. Germline V lookup: CDR1 MNHNS, CDR2 SASEGT. V was pared by 3 bases and J by 9 bases, with 6 bases of the junction left unmatched. The CDR3 is 15 residues long. The CDR3 nucleotides are TGTGCCAGCAGTGACGGGACAGGGATGTCTTCACCCCTCCACTTT. This encodes CASSDGTGMSSPLHF.

In this sample, this clone turned up once. The chain has TRBV7-9 and TRBJ2-6, with TRBD1 matching 8 bases. The CDR3 is 17 residues long. CDR1 SEHNR and CDR2 FQNEAQ come from the germline V gene (reference sequence). Germline trimming cut 10 bases from V and 3 bases from J; bases unmatched to any gene: 14. Here the CDR3 DNA reads TGTGCCACCGTCCCGGCAGGGGGCATGGGTGGGGCCAACGTCCTGACTTTC. It yields the protein CATVPAGGMGGANVLTF.

The CDR3 protein is CASSVVSGGANPDTQYF. CDR3 nucleotides: TGTGCCAGCAGCGTAGTTAGCGGGGGGGCGAATCCAGATACGCAGTATTTT. This chain links TRBV9 with TRBJ2-3; 11 nucleotides align to TRBD2. CDR1 and CDR2 (germline): SGDLS, YYNGEE. V was clipped by 0 bases and J by 4 bases; unmatched bases: 7. The CDR3 has 17 amino acids. Combining the CDR3 with reference TRBV9 and TRBJ2-3 gives the whole variable domain DSGVTQTPKHLITATGQRVTLRCSPRSGDLSVYWYQQSLDQGLQFLIQYYNGEERAKGNILERFSAQQFPDLHSELNLSSLELGDSALYFCASSVVSGGANPDTQYFGPGTRLTVL.

V and J are TRBV19 and TRBJ2-3; possibly TRBD1 for D (6 bases). The CDR3 totals 17 residues. Trimming stripped 5 bases from V and 2 bases from J, with 20 bases between. Germline V gene lookup returns CDR1 LNHDA and CDR2 SQIVND (reference sequence). The DNA of the CDR3 is TGTGCCAGTAGTTCGTTATTTCTTTACAGGGACACAGATACGCAGTATTTT. Amino acid sequence: CASSSLFLYRDTDTQYF.

This clone was counted only a few times. This sequence joins TRBV2 and TRBJ1-6; D might be TRBD1 (5 bases). V lost 2 bases and J 7 bases, leaving 6 bases between the germline ends. The germline gives CDR1 SNHLY, CDR2 FYNNEI. The CDR3 extends over 13 amino acids. The CDR3 sequence is CASSETGNSPLHF. The CDR3 DNA reads as TGTGCCAGCAGTGAAACAGGCAATTCACCCCTCCACTTT.

The chain combines TRBV6-1 with TRBJ2-7, with 11 positions matching TRBD1. CDR1 is MNHNS, CDR2 SASEGT, per germline. This CDR3 region has 16 residues. V lost 2 bases, J lost 9 bases, and 12 bases stayed unmatched. For the CDR3, the DNA is TGTGCCAGCAGTGAAAACTTCTGGACAGGGGGCAGATGGCAGTACTTC. Translating it yields CASSENFWTGGRWQYF.

The chain combines TRBV5-5 with TRBJ1-1, with D possibly matching TRBD1 (5 bases). The CDR3 extends over 13 amino acids. From germline, CDR1 is SGHKS and CDR2 YYEKEE (reference sequence). Trimming took off 2 bases at V and 1 base at J, with 6 bases between the two ends. CDR3 amino acids: CASSLQENTEAFF. The DNA of the CDR3 is TGTGCCAGCAGCTTACAGGAGAACACTGAAGCTTTCTTT.

This chain joins TRBV5-1 and TRBJ2-2, with a possible D match to TRBD1 (5 bases). Germline CDR1 and CDR2: SGHRS and YFSETQ. Trimming pared 4 bases from V and 1 base from J, leaving 11 bases between. CDR3 length equals 15 residues. CDR3 nucleotides: TGCGCCAGCAGCCTGGAAACAGGGAACACCGGGGAGCTGTTTTTT. Protein sequence: CASSLETGNTGELFF.